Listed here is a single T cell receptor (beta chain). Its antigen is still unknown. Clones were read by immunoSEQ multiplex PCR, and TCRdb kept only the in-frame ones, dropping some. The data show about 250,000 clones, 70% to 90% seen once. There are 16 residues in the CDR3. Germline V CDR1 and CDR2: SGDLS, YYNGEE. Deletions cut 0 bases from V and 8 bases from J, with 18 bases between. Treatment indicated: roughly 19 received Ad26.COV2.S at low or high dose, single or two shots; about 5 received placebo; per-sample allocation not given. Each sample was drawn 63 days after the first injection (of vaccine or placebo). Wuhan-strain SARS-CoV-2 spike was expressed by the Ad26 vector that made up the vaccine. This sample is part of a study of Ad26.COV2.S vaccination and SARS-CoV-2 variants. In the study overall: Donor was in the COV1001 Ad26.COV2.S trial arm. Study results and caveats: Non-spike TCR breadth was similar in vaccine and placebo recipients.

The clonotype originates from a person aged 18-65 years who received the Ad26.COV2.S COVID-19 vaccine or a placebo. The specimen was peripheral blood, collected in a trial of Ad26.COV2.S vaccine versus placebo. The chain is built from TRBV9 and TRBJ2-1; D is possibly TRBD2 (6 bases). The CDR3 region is CASSVGAARGMDEQFF. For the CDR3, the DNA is TGTGCCAGCAGCGTAGGTGCAGCCCGGGGGATGGATGAGCAGTTCTTC.